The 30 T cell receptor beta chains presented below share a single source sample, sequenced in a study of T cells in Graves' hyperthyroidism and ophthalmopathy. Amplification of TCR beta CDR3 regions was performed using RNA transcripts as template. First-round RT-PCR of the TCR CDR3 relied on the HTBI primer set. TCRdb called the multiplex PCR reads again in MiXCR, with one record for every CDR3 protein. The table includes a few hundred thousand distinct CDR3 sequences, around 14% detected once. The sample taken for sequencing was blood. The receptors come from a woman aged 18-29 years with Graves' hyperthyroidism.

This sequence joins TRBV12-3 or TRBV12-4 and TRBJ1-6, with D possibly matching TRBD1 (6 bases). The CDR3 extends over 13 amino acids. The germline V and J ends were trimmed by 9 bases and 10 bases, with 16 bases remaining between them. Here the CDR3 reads CASGGQLGSPLHF. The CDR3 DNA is TGTGCCAGTGGGGGGCAACTAGGGTCACCCCTCCACTTT.

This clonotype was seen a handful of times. CDR3 nucleotides: TGTGCCAGTAGTGCCCGGGACAGGGGGCTTCATGAGCAGTACTTC. The encoded protein is CASSARDRGLHEQYF. The chain is built from TRBV19 and TRBJ2-7; 12 positions agree with TRBD1. The germline V gene encodes CDR1 LNHDA and CDR2 SQIVND (reference sequence). The junction had 9 bases not matched to a gene; V was cut back by 5 bases and J by 7 bases. This CDR3 has 15 amino acids.

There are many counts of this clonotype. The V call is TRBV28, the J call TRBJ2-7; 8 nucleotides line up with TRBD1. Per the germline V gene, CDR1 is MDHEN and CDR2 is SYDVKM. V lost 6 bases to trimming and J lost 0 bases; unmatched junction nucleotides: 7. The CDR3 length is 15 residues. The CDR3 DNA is TGTGCCAGCAGCATTACAGGGGGAATCTCCTACGAGCAGTACTTC. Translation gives CASSITGGISYEQYF.

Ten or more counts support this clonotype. CDR3 amino acids: CASSPRGQGAYEQYF. The CDR3 bases are TGTGCCAGCAGTCCAAGAGGACAGGGAGCCTACGAGCAGTACTTC. The chain has TRBV2 and TRBJ2-7, with 8 nucleotides matching TRBD1. Germline CDR1 reads SNHLY; CDR2 reads FYNNEI. This CDR3 spans 15 amino acids. V lost 5 bases to trimming and J lost 2 bases; unmatched junction nucleotides: 8.

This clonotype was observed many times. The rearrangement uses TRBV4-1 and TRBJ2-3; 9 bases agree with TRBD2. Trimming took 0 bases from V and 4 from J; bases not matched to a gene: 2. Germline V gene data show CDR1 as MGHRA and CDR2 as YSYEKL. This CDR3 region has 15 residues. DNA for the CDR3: TGCGCCAGCAGCCAAGAGCGGGGGGGCGCAGATACGCAGTATTTT. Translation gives CASSQERGGADTQYF.

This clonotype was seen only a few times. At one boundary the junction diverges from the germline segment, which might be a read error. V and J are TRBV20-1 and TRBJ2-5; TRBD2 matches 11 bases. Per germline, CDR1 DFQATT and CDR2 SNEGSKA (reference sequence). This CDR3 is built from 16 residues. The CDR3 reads CSAREVAGGRRETRYF. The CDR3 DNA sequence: TGCAGTGCTAGAGAAGTAGCGGGAGGGCGGCGGGAGACCCGGTACTTC.

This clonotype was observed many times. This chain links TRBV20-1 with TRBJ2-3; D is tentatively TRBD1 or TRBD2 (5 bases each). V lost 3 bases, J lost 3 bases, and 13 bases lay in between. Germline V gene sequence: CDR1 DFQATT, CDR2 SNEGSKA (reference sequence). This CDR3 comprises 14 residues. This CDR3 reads CSARVRGPTDTQYF. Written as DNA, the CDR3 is TGCAGTGCTAGGGTTCGGGGCCCGACAGATACGCAGTATTTT.

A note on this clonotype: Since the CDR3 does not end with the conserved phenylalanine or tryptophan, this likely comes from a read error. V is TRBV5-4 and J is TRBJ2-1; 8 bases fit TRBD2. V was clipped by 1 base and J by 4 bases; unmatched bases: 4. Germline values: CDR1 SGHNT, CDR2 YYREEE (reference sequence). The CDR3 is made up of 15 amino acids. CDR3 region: CASSLSGGNYNEQFL. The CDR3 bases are TGTGCCAGCAGCTTGTCGGGAGGGAATTACAATGAGCAGTTCCTC.

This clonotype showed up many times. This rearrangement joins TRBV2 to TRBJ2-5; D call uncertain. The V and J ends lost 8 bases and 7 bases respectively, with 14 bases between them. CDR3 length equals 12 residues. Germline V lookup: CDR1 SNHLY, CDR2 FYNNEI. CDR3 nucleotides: TGTGCCAGCTCCCCAGAGGCGAGGACCCAGTACTTC. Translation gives CASSPEARTQYF.

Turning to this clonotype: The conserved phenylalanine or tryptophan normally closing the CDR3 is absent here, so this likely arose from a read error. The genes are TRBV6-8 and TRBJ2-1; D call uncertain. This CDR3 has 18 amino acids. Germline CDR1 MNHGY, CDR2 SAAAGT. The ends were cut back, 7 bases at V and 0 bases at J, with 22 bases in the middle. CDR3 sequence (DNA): TGTGCCAGCACCCAGAGATACTACCAGCTCTACTCCTACAATGAGCAGTTCCTC. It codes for CASTQRYYQLYSYNEQFL.

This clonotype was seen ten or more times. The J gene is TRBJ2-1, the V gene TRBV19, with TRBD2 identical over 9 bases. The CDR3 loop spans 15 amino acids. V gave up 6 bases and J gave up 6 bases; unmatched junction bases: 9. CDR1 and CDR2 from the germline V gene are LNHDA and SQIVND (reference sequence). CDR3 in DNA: TGTGCCAGTAGACTTAGCGGGAGTAAAGTCAATGAGCAGTTCTTC. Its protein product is CASRLSGSKVNEQFF.

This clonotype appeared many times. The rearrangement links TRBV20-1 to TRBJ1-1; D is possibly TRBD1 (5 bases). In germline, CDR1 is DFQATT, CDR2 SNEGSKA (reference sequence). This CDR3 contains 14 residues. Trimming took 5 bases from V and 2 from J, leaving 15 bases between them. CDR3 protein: CSAVLPGKNTEAFF. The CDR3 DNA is TGCAGTGCTGTACTGCCAGGGAAAAACACTGAAGCTTTCTTT.

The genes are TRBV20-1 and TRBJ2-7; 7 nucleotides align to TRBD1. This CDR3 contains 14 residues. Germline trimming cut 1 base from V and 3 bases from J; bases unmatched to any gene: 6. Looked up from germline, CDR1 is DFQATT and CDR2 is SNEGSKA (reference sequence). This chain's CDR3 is CSARAGTANYEQYF. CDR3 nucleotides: TGCAGTGCTAGAGCCGGGACAGCCAACTACGAGCAGTACTTC.

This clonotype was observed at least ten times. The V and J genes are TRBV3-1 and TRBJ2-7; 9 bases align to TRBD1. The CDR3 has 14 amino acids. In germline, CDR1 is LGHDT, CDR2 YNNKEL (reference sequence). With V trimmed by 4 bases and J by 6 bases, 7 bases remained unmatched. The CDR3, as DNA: TGTGCCAGCAGCCGGAGGACAGGGGTACTCGAGCAGTACTTC. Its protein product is CASSRRTGVLEQYF.

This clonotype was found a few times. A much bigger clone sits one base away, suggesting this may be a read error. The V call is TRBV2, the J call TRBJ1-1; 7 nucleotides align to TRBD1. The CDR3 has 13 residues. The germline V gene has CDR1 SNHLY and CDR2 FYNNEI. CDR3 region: CTSSEVGQLEAFF. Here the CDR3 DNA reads TGTACCAGCAGTGAGGTGGGACAGCTTGAAGCTTTCTTT.

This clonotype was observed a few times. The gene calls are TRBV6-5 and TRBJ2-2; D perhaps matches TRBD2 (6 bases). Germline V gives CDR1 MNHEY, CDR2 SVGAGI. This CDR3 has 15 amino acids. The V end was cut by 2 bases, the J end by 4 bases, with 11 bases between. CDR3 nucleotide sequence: TGTGCCAGCAGTTACGGGTCCGGGGGCACCGGGGAGCTGTTTTTT. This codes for CASSYGSGGTGELFF.

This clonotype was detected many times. CDR3 region: CAAGLLGNTIYF. As DNA, the CDR3 is TGTGCCGCGGGTCTTCTCGGAAACACCATATATTTT. The V and J genes are TRBV6-1 and TRBJ1-3, with no clear D. V was trimmed by 11 bases and J by 4 bases, leaving 12 bases between them. The germline V gene has CDR1 MNHNS and CDR2 SASEGT. The CDR3 totals 12 residues.

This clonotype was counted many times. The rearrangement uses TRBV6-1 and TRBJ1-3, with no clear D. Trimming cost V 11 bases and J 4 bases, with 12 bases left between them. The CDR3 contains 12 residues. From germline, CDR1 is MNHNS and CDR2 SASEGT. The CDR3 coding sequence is TGTGCCGGCGCAGGCTTCGGAAACACCATATATTTT. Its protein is CAGAGFGNTIYF.

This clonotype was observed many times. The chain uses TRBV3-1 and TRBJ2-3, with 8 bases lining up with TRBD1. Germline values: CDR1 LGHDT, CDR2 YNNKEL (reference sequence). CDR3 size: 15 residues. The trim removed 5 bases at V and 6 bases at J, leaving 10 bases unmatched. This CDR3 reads CASSLGQGAPDTQYF. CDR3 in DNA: TGTGCCAGCAGCTTGGGGCAGGGGGCGCCTGATACGCAGTATTTT.

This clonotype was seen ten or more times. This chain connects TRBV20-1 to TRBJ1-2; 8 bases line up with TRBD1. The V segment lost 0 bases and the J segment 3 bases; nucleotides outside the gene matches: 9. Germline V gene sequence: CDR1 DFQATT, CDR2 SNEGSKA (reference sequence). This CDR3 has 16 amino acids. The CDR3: CSARDPAGGQDYGYTF. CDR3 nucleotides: TGCAGTGCTAGAGATCCGGCAGGGGGCCAGGACTATGGCTACACCTTC.

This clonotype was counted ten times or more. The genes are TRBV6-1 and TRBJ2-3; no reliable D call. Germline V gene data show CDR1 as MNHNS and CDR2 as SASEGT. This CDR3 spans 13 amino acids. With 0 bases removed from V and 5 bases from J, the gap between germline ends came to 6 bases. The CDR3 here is CASSEAELDTQYF. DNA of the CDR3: TGTGCCAGCAGTGAAGCTGAATTAGATACGCAGTATTTT.

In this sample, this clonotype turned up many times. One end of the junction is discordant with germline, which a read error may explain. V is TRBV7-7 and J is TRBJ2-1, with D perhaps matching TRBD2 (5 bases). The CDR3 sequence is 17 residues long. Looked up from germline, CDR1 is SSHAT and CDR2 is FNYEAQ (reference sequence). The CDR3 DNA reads TGTGCTAGCAGCCCCGCATCAGGCCCGGGATTTGGGAATGAGCAGTTCTTC. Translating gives CASSPASGPGFGNEQFF.

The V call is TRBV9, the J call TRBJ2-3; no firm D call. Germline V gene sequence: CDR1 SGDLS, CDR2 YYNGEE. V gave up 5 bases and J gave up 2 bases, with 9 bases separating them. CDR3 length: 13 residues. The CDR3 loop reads CASSTRITDTQYF. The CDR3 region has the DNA TGTGCCAGCAGTACCCGGATCACAGATACGCAGTATTTT.

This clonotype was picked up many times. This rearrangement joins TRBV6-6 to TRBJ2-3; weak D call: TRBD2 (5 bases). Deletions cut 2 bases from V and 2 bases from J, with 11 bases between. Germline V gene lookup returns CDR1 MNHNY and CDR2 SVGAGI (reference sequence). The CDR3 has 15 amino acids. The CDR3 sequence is CASSYRRPTTDTQYF. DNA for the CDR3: TGTGCCAGCAGTTACCGGAGGCCGACCACAGATACGCAGTATTTT.

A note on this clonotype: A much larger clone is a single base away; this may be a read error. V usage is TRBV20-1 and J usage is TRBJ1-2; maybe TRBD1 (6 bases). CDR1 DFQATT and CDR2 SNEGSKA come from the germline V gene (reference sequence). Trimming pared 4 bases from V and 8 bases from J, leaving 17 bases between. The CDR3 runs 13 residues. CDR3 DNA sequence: TGCAGTGCTAACTCACAGGGAGCTCGAGGCTACACCTTC. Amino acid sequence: CSANSQGARGYTF.

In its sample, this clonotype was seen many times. The CDR3: CASALPRSSEQYF. The CDR3 region has the DNA TGCGCCAGCGCGCTTCCTCGCTCTTCCGAGCAGTACTTC. J is TRBJ2-7 and V is TRBV5-1; no definite D call. The CDR3 has 13 amino acids. Germline-derived CDR1 and CDR2 are SGHRS and YFSETQ. The V end was cut by 7 bases, the J end by 6 bases, with 17 bases between.

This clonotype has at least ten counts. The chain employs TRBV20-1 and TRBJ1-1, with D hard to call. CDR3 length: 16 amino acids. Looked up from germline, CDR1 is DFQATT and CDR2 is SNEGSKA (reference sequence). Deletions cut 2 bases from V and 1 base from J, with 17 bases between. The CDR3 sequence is CSARRGHLLANTEAFF. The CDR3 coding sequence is TGCAGTGCTAGACGCGGTCATCTCTTGGCGAACACTGAAGCTTTCTTT.

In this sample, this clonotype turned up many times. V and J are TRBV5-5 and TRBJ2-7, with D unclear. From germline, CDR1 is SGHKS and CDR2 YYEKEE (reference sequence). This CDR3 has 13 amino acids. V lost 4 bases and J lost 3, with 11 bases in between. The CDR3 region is CASSNYRSYEQYF. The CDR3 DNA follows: TGTGCCAGCAGCAACTATAGGAGCTACGAGCAGTACTTC.

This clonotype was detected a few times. The CDR3 sequence: CASSQGTSNIETQYF. CDR3 coding DNA: TGCGCCAGCAGCCAAGGGACTAGCAATATTGAGACCCAGTACTTC. This chain links TRBV4-1 with TRBJ2-5; TRBD2 matches 8 bases. The CDR3 extends over 15 amino acids. Per germline, CDR1 MGHRA and CDR2 YSYEKL. J was trimmed by 5 bases and V by 1 base; bases with no gene match: 6.

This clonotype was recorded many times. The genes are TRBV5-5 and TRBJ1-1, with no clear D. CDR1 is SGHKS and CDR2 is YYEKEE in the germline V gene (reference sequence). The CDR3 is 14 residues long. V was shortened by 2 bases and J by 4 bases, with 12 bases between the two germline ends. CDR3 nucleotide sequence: TGTGCCAGCAGCTTAATCTTAGCCCGCACTGAAGCTTTCTTT. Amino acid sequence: CASSLILARTEAFF. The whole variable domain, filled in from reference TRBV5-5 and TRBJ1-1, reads DAGVTQSPTHLIKTRGQQVTLRCSPISGHKSVSWYQQVLGQGPQFIFQYYEKEERGRGNFPDRFSARQFPNYSSELNVNALLLGDSALYLCASSLILARTEAFFGQGTRLTVV.